The sequence of this T cell receptor beta chain was determined in a study of CD8 T cells in ankylosing spondylitis. Study-level points and caveats: Some motif variants were previously reported in reactive arthritis synovial fluid and blood. Roughly eight highly homologous variants made up a TCR beta motif that seemed to typify ankylosing spondylitis blood.

This CDR3 has 16 residues. The germline V and J ends were trimmed by 1 base and 5 bases, with 17 bases remaining between them. Germline V CDR1 and CDR2: MGHRA, YSYEKL. TCRdb reprocessed the 5' RACE reads via MiXCR and lists one record per CDR3 protein. The data contain about 440,000 distinct CDR3 sequences, more than 15% of them singletons. Points on this clonotype: Its antigen is unknown.

The TCR originated in a male donor with ankylosing spondylitis. The sequencing input was blood, either unsorted or a sorted T cell fraction (not recorded which). This sequence joins TRBV4-1 and TRBJ1-1; D not certain. For the CDR3, the DNA is TGCGCCAGCAGCCAAGTAAACCCTGTAGGACGTACTGAAGCTTTCTTT. Its protein product is CASSQVNPVGRTEAFF.